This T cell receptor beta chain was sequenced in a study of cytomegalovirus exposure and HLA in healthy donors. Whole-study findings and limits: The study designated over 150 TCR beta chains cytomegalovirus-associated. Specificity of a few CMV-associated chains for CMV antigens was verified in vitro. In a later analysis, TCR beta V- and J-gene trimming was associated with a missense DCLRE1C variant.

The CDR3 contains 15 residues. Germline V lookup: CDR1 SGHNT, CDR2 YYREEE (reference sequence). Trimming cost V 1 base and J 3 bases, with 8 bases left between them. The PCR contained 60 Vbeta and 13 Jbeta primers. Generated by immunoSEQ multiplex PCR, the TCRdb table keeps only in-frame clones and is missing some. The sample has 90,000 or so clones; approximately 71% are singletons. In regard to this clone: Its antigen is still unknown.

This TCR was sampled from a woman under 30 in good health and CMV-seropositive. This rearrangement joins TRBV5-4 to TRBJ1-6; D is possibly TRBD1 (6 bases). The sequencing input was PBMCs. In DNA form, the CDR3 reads TGTGCCAGCAGCTTGATACAGGGCTATAATTCACCCCTCCACTTT. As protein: CASSLIQGYNSPLHF.